This T cell receptor (beta chain) was documented in a study of blood T cell repertoires in COVID-19. Study-level information: The cDNA or gDNA used as material had been derived from T cells, B-cell-depleted T cells, or PBMCs.

V dropped 0 bases and J dropped 0 bases, with 6 bases sitting between them. The CDR3 is made up of 15 amino acids. From germline, CDR1 is MNHNY and CDR2 SVGAGI (reference sequence). Profiling relied on immunoSEQ multiplex PCR, and the TCRdb table lists in-frame clones only, not all of them. The table includes hundreds of thousands of clones, 70% to 90% detected once. The source material was peripheral blood. This rearrangement joins TRBV6-6 to TRBJ1-5; unclear D gene. The origin of this receptor is a woman aged 25 to 39 with active or convalescent COVID-19. The CDR3 here is CASSYSADSNQPQHF. As DNA, the CDR3 is TGTGCCAGCAGTTACTCGGCGGATAGCAATCAGCCCCAGCATTTT.